This passage covers 14 T cell receptor beta chains from one sample sequenced in a study. TCRdb re-called the 5' RACE reads through MiXCR, storing one row per CDR3 protein. The table has around 43,000 distinct CDR3 sequences, 15% to 20% seen once; the top ten hold 2.8%. The sample taken for sequencing was naive CD4+ T cells sorted from a lymph node. Subset defined: naive CD4+ T cells, CD4+CD45RA+CD25-. These receptor sequences come from a female donor with breast cancer.

As regards this clonotype: This may be a read error: a much more frequent sequence differs by one nucleotide. J is TRBJ2-7 and V is TRBV29-1; D possibly corresponds to TRBD1 (5 bases). The CDR3 extends over 13 amino acids. V was cut by 3 bases and J by 4 bases, with 13 bases left in between. Germline assignment: CDR1 SQVTM and CDR2 ANQGSEA. The CDR3 loop is CSVDQDNLYEQYF. The CDR3 DNA is TGCAGCGTTGATCAGGACAACCTTTACGAGCAGTACTTC.

The genes are TRBV4-3 and TRBJ1-2, with D perhaps matching TRBD1 (6 bases). The V end was cut by 4 bases, the J end by 8 bases, with 11 bases between. The CDR3 sequence is 12 residues long. CDR1 LGHNA and CDR2 YSLEER come from the germline V gene. CDR3 in amino acids: CASSRPGVGYTF. CDR3 DNA sequence: TGCGCCAGCAGCCGCCCAGGGGTCGGCTACACCTTC.

The chain joins TRBV28 to TRBJ2-5, with D possibly being TRBD2 (5 bases). V lost 9 bases and J 5 bases, leaving 16 bases between the germline ends. Germline V gene lookup returns CDR1 MDHEN and CDR2 SYDVKM. This CDR3 is 13 amino acids long. CDR3 region: CASSMGREETQYF. CDR3 coding DNA: TGTGCCAGTAGTATGGGAAGGGAGGAGACCCAGTACTTC.

This clonotype was detected only a few times. The chain is built from TRBV14 and TRBJ2-5; the D is unclear. CDR3 size: 11 residues. With 3 bases removed from V and 5 bases from J, the gap between germline ends came to 4 bases. In germline, CDR1 is SGHDN, CDR2 FVKESK. The CDR3: CASSHAETQYF. The CDR3, as DNA: TGTGCCAGCAGCCACGCTGAGACCCAGTACTTC. Looking up the rest from reference TRBV14 and TRBJ2-5 gives the full variable domain: EAGVTQFPSHSVIEKGQTVTLRCDPISGHDNLYWYRRVMGKEIKFLLHFVKESKQDESGMPNNRFLAERTGGTYSTLKVQPAELEDSGVYFCASSHAETQYFGPGTRLLVL.

The DNA of the CDR3 is TGTGCCAGCAGTATAGGACAGGTCTATGGCTACACCTTC. Translation gives CASSIGQVYGYTF. V usage is TRBV6-1 and J usage is TRBJ1-2; 7 nucleotides align to TRBD1. The V and J ends lost 5 bases and 4 bases, in that order; junction bases with no gene match: 4. The length of the CDR3 is 13 residues. CDR1 is MNHNS, CDR2 SASEGT, per germline.

This clonotype was seen ten or more times. The genes are TRBV5-5 and TRBJ2-2, with D possibly matching TRBD2 (6 bases). Germline V gene data show CDR1 as SGHKS and CDR2 as YYEKEE (reference sequence). The CDR3 runs 15 residues. Trimming cost V 4 bases and J 1 base, with 11 bases left between them. CDR3 region: CASSRTGVNTGELFF. The CDR3 DNA reads as TGTGCCAGCAGCCGGACGGGAGTGAACACCGGGGAGCTGTTTTTT.

This clonotype was found a few times. This rearrangement joins TRBV7-6 to TRBJ2-2, with a possible D match to TRBD2 (5 bases). Between the trimmed V and J ends, which lost 1 base and 7 bases, there was a span of 16 bases. Germline values: CDR1 SGHVS, CDR2 FNYEAQ. CDR3 length: 16 amino acids. CDR3: CASSLGLRVSGGELFF. CDR3 DNA: TGTGCCAGCAGCTTAGGCTTGCGGGTTTCGGGCGGGGAGCTGTTTTTT.

For this clonotype: With a much larger clone just one base away, this may be a read error. The V and J genes are TRBV7-2 and TRBJ2-1, with D uncertain. This CDR3 spans 13 amino acids. Germline V gene data show CDR1 as SGHTA and CDR2 as FQGNSA. CDR3 sequence: CASSLSPINEQVF. CDR3 sequence (DNA): TGTGCCAGCAGCTTATCTCCTATTAATGAGCAGGTCTTC. Variable domain in full (rest from reference TRBV7-2 and TRBJ2-1): GAGVSQSPSNKVTEKGKDVELRCDPISGHTALYWYRQSLGQGLEFLIYFQGNSAPDKSGLPSDRFSAERTGGSVSTLTIQRTQQEDSAVYLCASSLSPINEQVFGPGTRLTVL.

Many counts were recorded for this clonotype. V is TRBV7-9 and J is TRBJ1-4; 7 nucleotides align to TRBD1. Germline CDR1 and CDR2: SEHNR and FQNEAQ (reference sequence). V trimming: 5 bases; J trimming: 8 bases; junction bases outside the gene matches: 5. The CDR3 totals 13 residues. The CDR3 DNA sequence: TGTGCCAGCAGCCCCCGGGACAGCGAAAAACTGTTTTTT. Translation gives CASSPRDSEKLFF.

This clonotype was picked up many times. J is TRBJ1-6 and V is TRBV4-1; possibly TRBD1 for D (6 bases). V lost 2 bases and J 10 bases, leaving 12 bases between the germline ends. This CDR3 is 14 amino acids long. Germline CDR1 and CDR2: MGHRA and YSYEKL. For the CDR3, the DNA is TGCGCCAGCAGCCAACCTACAGGGACCTCACCCCTCCACTTT. Encoded protein: CASSQPTGTSPLHF.

This clonotype was counted at least ten times. Mismatch with germline at one junction end may stem from a read error. The chain has TRBV7-7 and TRBJ2-2; D unresolved. This CDR3 has 14 residues. CDR1 is SSHAT, CDR2 FNYEAQ, per germline (reference sequence). In DNA form, the CDR3 reads TGTGCTAGCAGCCGGCAAACGAACACCGGGGAGCTGTTTTTT. Amino acids: CASSRQTNTGELFF.

This clonotype was observed many times. The V and J genes are TRBV6-6 and TRBJ1-5; the D is unclear. Germline CDR1 reads MNHNY; CDR2 reads SVGAGI (reference sequence). V lost 2 bases and J lost 4, with 6 bases in between. The CDR3 runs to 13 residues. DNA for the CDR3: TGTGCCAGCAGTTACCCGGGAAATCAGCCCCAGCATTTT. Its translation: CASSYPGNQPQHF.

The V call is TRBV5-4, the J call TRBJ2-1; 10 nucleotides align to TRBD2. V gave up 2 bases and J gave up 3 bases; unmatched junction bases: 2. This CDR3 contains 15 residues. Germline loops: CDR1 SGHNT, CDR2 YYREEE (reference sequence). The CDR3 bases are TGTGCCAGCAGCTTAGCGGGAGGGGTCTACAATGAGCAGTTCTTC. Residues: CASSLAGGVYNEQFF.

For the CDR3, the DNA is TGCGCCAGCAGCCAGGACAGGGTGGATGAAAAACTGTTTTTT. It yields the protein CASSQDRVDEKLFF. The chain has TRBV5-1 and TRBJ1-4, with 8 bases that match TRBD1. V gave up 4 bases and J gave up 6 bases; unmatched junction bases: 5. CDR1 SGHRS and CDR2 YFSETQ come from the germline V gene. This CDR3 has 14 amino acids.